The next 18 T cell receptor beta chains were all read from a single sample in a study of T-cell reconstitution after alpha-beta-depleted transplantation in children. Unique molecular identifiers were used to barcode this TCRbeta library. A single record per CDR3 protein comes from TCRdb applying MiXCR to the PCR reads. The repertoire has 480,000 or so distinct CDR3 sequences, 10% to 13% of them found once; the top ten carry about 2%. The sample in question was PBMCs, obtained before TCRalphabeta/CD19-depleted stem cell transplant. The origin of the receptors is a child younger than 10 with inherited bone marrow failure, due to receive a stem cell transplant.

This clonotype was observed many times. The CDR3 sequence: CASSQVSGPLTDTQYF. CDR3 sequence (DNA): TGTGCCAGCAGCCAAGTGAGCGGGCCGCTCACAGATACGCAGTATTTT. V usage is TRBV3-1 and J usage is TRBJ2-3; D may be TRBD2 (6 bases). The CDR3 is 16 residues long. V was trimmed by 1 base and J by 2 bases, leaving 13 bases between them. Germline V gives CDR1 LGHDT, CDR2 YNNKEL (reference sequence).

At least ten counts were recorded for this clonotype. The V gene is TRBV9, the J gene TRBJ1-2; D possibly corresponds to TRBD1 (5 bases). V was cut by 0 bases and J by 5 bases, with 14 bases left in between. This CDR3 has 15 amino acids. The germline V gene has CDR1 SGDLS and CDR2 YYNGEE. CDR3 nucleotides: TGTGCCAGCAGCGTAGATTCCAGGGACCCGTATGGCTACACCTTC. Its translation is CASSVDSRDPYGYTF.

In this sample, this clonotype turned up many times. The chain uses TRBV29-1 and TRBJ2-2; D is perhaps TRBD1 (6 bases). In germline, CDR1 is SQVTM, CDR2 ANQGSEA. This CDR3 is 15 amino acids long. V lost 3 bases to trimming and J lost 2 bases, with 13 bases between them. The chain's CDR3 is CSVDFSGTNTGELFF. As DNA, the CDR3 is TGCAGCGTTGACTTTTCAGGGACAAACACCGGGGAGCTGTTTTTT.

This clonotype was picked up many times. The chain links TRBV10-2 to TRBJ2-7; D unclear. The ends were cut back, 7 bases at V and 2 bases at J, with 15 bases in the middle. The CDR3 contains 14 residues. Germline CDR1 and CDR2: WSHSY and SAAADI. CDR3 nucleotide sequence: TGCGCCAGCAATCCATGGACCAGGCCCTACGAGCAGTACTTC. As protein: CASNPWTRPYEQYF.

A word on this clonotype: Given a much more abundant clone one base away, this may be a read error. This rearrangement joins TRBV2 to TRBJ1-2, with D hard to call. CDR1 is SNHLY and CDR2 is FYNNEI in the germline V gene. V was cut by 7 bases and J by 4 bases, with 13 bases left in between. CDR3 length equals 13 residues. CDR3 bases: TGTGCCAGCACCCCGGTGATCACCTATGGCTACACCTTC. Translated: CASTPVITYGYTF.

V and J are TRBV20-1 and TRBJ2-5; D is unresolved. The CDR3 is 13 residues long. V was pared by 6 bases and J by 1 base, with 12 bases between. Germline loops: CDR1 DFQATT, CDR2 SNEGSKA (reference sequence). DNA of the CDR3: TGCAGTGCCCTACAGAGACTCCAAGAGACCCAGTACTTC. The encoded protein is CSALQRLQETQYF.

On this clonotype itself: This may come from a read error, since a much larger clone is one base off. In nucleotides, the CDR3 is TGTGCCAGCAGCGCCGGGAGCCGGTATGGCCACACCTTC. Residues: CASSAGSRYGHTF. The rearrangement joins TRBV7-2 to TRBJ1-2; no reliable D call. From germline, CDR1 is SGHTA and CDR2 FQGNSA. This CDR3 has 13 amino acids.

This clonotype has ten or more counts. This chain links TRBV27 with TRBJ1-1; a possible D gene is TRBD1 (6 bases). Trimming left V 2 bases short and J 3 bases short, with 13 bases between. CDR1 and CDR2 (germline): MNHEY, SMNVEV (reference sequence). There are 15 residues in the CDR3. CDR3 DNA: TGTGCCAGCAGTTTACTGACAGGCGGGGACACTGAAGCTTTCTTT. Amino acid sequence: CASSLLTGGDTEAFF.

This clonotype was counted at least ten times. This chain connects TRBV7-8 to TRBJ2-7; 8 bases line up with TRBD2. The length of the CDR3 is 17 residues. The V gene end was trimmed by 7 bases and the J gene end by 2 bases; junction bases not matched to a gene: 16. Per the germline V gene, CDR1 is SGHVS and CDR2 is FQNEAQ. The DNA for the CDR3 is TGTGCCAGCAATTATCATCCAGCGGGAGAACTAACCTACGAGCAGTACTTC. Its protein product is CASNYHPAGELTYEQYF.

This clonotype was detected ten times or more. The chain combines TRBV27 with TRBJ1-1; TRBD1 might be the D (5 bases). The V end was cut by 6 bases, the J end by 0 bases, with 14 bases between. This CDR3 has 15 amino acids. Looked up from germline, CDR1 is MNHEY and CDR2 is SMNVEV (reference sequence). CDR3 sequence: CASSAGHKMNTEAFF. The CDR3 region has the DNA TGTGCCAGCAGCGCAGGGCACAAAATGAACACTGAAGCTTTCTTT.

Many counts were recorded for this clonotype. V and J are TRBV5-1 and TRBJ1-6, with a possible D match to TRBD1 (6 bases). The CDR3 totals 15 residues. CDR1 and CDR2 from the germline V gene are SGHRS and YFSETQ. V gave up 0 bases and J gave up 6 bases, with 10 bases separating them. The CDR3 region is CASSLGGLSNSPLHF. The DNA for the CDR3 is TGCGCCAGCAGCTTGGGGGGGCTGAGTAATTCACCCCTCCACTTT.

V gene TRBV10-3 combines with J gene TRBJ1-5, with D uncertain. In germline, CDR1 is ENHRY, CDR2 SYGVKD. V was pared by 2 bases and J by 5 bases, with 10 bases between. The CDR3 consists of 14 residues. Here the CDR3 reads CAISELGTDQPQHF. The DNA for the CDR3 is TGTGCCATCAGTGAGCTGGGCACAGATCAGCCCCAGCATTTT.

This clonotype was observed at least ten times. The CDR3 DNA reads TGCAGTGCTAGAGACCTTAGCGGGTTCGAGCAGTACTTC. Amino acids: CSARDLSGFEQYF. This chain joins TRBV20-1 and TRBJ2-7; 7 nucleotides match TRBD2. This CDR3 contains 13 residues. Trimming at V came to 0 bases and at J to 6 bases, leaving 5 bases not matched to a gene. Germline values: CDR1 DFQATT, CDR2 SNEGSKA (reference sequence).

As to this clonotype: A much more abundant neighbour one base away suggests this may be a read error. The rearrangement joins TRBV29-1 to TRBJ2-7; TRBD1 matches at 8 bases. The CDR3 has 14 residues. J was trimmed by 1 base and V by 6 bases; bases with no gene match: 8. In germline, CDR1 is SQVTM, CDR2 ANQGSEA. In DNA form, the CDR3 reads TGCAGCGTCCGCCGGGGACAGGCGTCCTACGAGCAGTACTTC. Its translation: CSVRRGQASYEQYF.

The chain carries TRBV5-4 and TRBJ2-3; D is perhaps TRBD2 (6 bases). The germline V gene has CDR1 SGHNT and CDR2 YYREEE (reference sequence). The CDR3 contains 15 residues. Trimming took off 3 bases at V and 2 bases at J, with 13 bases between the two ends. CDR3 loop: CASSSPAGITDTQYF. The DNA for the CDR3 is TGTGCCAGCAGCTCCCCAGCGGGTATCACAGATACGCAGTATTTT.

Many counts were recorded for this clonotype. The chain is built from TRBV11-1 and TRBJ2-1; 10 bases line up with TRBD1. The V gene end was trimmed by 6 bases and the J gene end by 4 bases; junction bases not matched to a gene: 18. Germline lookup yields CDR1 SGHAT and CDR2 FQDESV (reference sequence). This CDR3 has 19 residues. CDR3 amino acids: CASSGSGQGQSTRYNEQFF. CDR3 DNA: TGTGCCAGCAGTGGGTCGGGACAGGGGCAGTCGACTAGATACAATGAGCAGTTCTTC. The whole variable domain, filled in from reference TRBV11-1 and TRBJ2-1, reads EAEVAQSPRYKITEKSQAVAFWCDPISGHATLYWYRQILGQGPELLVQFQDESVVDDSQLPKDRFSAERLKGVDSTLKIQPAELGDSAMYLCASSGSGQGQSTRYNEQFFGPGTRLTVL.

V and J are TRBV28 and TRBJ2-5; TRBD2 matches at 11 bases. The CDR3 runs to 14 residues. Germline values: CDR1 MDHEN, CDR2 SYDVKM. V was clipped by 9 bases and J by 5 bases; unmatched bases: 8. The CDR3 loop is CARTLAGGPETQYF. The CDR3 DNA sequence: TGTGCCAGGACCTTAGCGGGAGGGCCGGAGACCCAGTACTTC.

This clonotype occurred many times. The chain links TRBV24-1 to TRBJ1-5, with D perhaps matching TRBD1 (6 bases). The V gene lost 4 bases and the J gene lost 4 bases, with 10 bases spanning the gap. Germline assignment: CDR1 KGHDR and CDR2 SFDVKD. The CDR3 has 14 amino acids. The CDR3 reads CATSESDRNQPQHF. The CDR3, as DNA: TGTGCCACCAGTGAGTCGGACAGAAATCAGCCCCAGCATTTT.